The next 23 T cell receptor beta chains were all read from a single sample in a study of blood T cells in healthy people across ages. For the second PCR, which ran for 7 to 11 cycles, a sample-barcoded 5' primer and a J-beta primer mix were used. MiXCR, applied by TCRdb to the 5' RACE reads, yields one record per CDR3 protein. The sample has around 1,800,000 distinct CDR3 sequences, around 42% seen once. Sequenced: blood. The receptors were sampled from a human donor in good health.

This rearrangement joins TRBV7-3 to TRBJ2-5, with D possibly matching TRBD2 (5 bases). V gave up 5 bases and J gave up 11 bases, with 30 bases separating them. This CDR3 spans 17 amino acids. Germline V gene lookup returns CDR1 SGHTA and CDR2 FQGTGA. The CDR3 region is CASSPQRSGMGHNEQYF. The CDR3 region has the DNA TGTGCCAGCAGCCCCCAGCGGTCAGGTATGGGCCACAATGAGCAGTACTTC.

The chain combines TRBV20-1 with TRBJ2-5; D gene ambiguous. This CDR3 has 12 residues. The germline V and J ends were trimmed by 6 bases and 2 bases, with 10 bases remaining between them. Germline CDR1 reads DFQATT; CDR2 reads SNEGSKA (reference sequence). The CDR3 reads CSAIHLQETQYF. As DNA, the CDR3 is TGCAGTGCCATACACTTACAAGAGACCCAGTACTTC.

V and J are TRBV28 and TRBJ2-3, with 7 positions matching TRBD2. With V trimmed by 6 bases and J by 2 bases, 14 bases remained unmatched. From germline, CDR1 is MDHEN and CDR2 SYDVKM. This CDR3 has 17 residues. As DNA, the CDR3 is TGTGCCAGCAGCCTGAGAGTGAGGACTAGGATCACAGATACGCAGTATTTT. This encodes CASSLRVRTRITDTQYF.

The rearrangement uses TRBV6-2 or TRBV6-3 and TRBJ2-7, with TRBD2 as a possible D gene (5 bases). Trimming left V 5 bases short and J 1 base short, with 15 bases between. Germline-derived CDR1 and CDR2 are MNHEY and SVGEGT. The CDR3 totals 15 residues. CDR3 sequence reads: CASSPVRALSYEQYF. DNA of the CDR3: TGTGCCAGCAGTCCAGTGCGGGCCTTATCCTACGAGCAGTACTTC.

This clonotype was seen more than once but under ten times. V usage is TRBV5-5 and J usage is TRBJ2-5; 9 positions agree with TRBD1. Trimming at V came to 0 bases and at J to 3 bases, leaving 12 bases not matched to a gene. Germline loops: CDR1 SGHKS, CDR2 YYEKEE (reference sequence). The CDR3 runs to 18 residues. The CDR3 region is CASSLALRDRVGKETQYF. The CDR3 nucleotides are TGTGCCAGCAGCTTGGCCCTCAGGGACAGGGTAGGGAAAGAGACCCAGTACTTC.

This clonotype occurred a few times. The chain is built from TRBV2 and TRBJ1-1, with D unresolved. Trimming stripped 4 bases from V and 6 bases from J, with 12 bases between. The length of the CDR3 is 13 residues. The V gene's germline CDR1 is SNHLY and CDR2 FYNNEI. This chain's CDR3 is CASSVLGHPEAFF. CDR3 sequence (DNA): TGTGCCAGCAGTGTTTTGGGTCACCCTGAAGCTTTCTTT.

This clonotype was detected only a few times. The CDR3 DNA is TGTGCCAGCAGCTTAATGCCGGAAACCTACGAGCAGTACTTC. Encoded protein: CASSLMPETYEQYF. This sequence joins TRBV7-2 and TRBJ2-7; D is unclear. Germline lookup yields CDR1 SGHTA and CDR2 FQGNSA. V dropped 2 bases and J dropped 2 bases, with 10 bases sitting between them. This CDR3 has 14 amino acids.

In this sample, this clonotype turned up a few times. CDR3 loop: CASSLEHKLSYEQYF. The CDR3 DNA reads as TGTGCCAGCAGCTTAGAACACAAGCTATCCTACGAGCAGTACTTC. The chain couples TRBV7-8 to TRBJ2-7; D uncertain. V gave up 1 base and J gave up 1 base, with 11 bases separating them. Germline values: CDR1 SGHVS, CDR2 FQNEAQ. This CDR3 has 15 residues. Based on the CDR3 plus reference TRBV7-8 and TRBJ2-7, the full variable domain is GAGVSQSPRYKVAKRGQDVALRCDPISGHVSLFWYQQALGQGPEFLTYFQNEAQLDKSGLPSDRFFAERPEGSVSTLKIQRTQQEDSAVYLCASSLEHKLSYEQYFGPGTRLTVT.

The chain has TRBV7-7 and TRBJ1-1, with 7 bases lining up with TRBD1. The J segment lost 7 bases and the V segment lost 5 bases, leaving 7 bases of the junction unmatched. The CDR3 covers 13 residues. Per the germline V gene, CDR1 is SSHAT and CDR2 is FNYEAQ (reference sequence). The CDR3 protein is CASSRDSSGEAFF. In DNA form, the CDR3 reads TGTGCCAGCAGCCGGGACAGTTCTGGTGAAGCTTTCTTT.

The table lists this clonotype with a few counts. Mismatch with germline at one junction end may stem from a read error. The chain carries TRBV18 and TRBJ2-3; 7 nucleotides align to TRBD1. This CDR3 is built from 16 residues. The V gene's germline CDR1 is KGHSH and CDR2 LQKENI. CDR3 protein: CASSLRTGVGPDMQYF. CDR3 nucleotides: TGTGCCAGCTCCCTTCGGACAGGAGTAGGCCCAGATATGCAGTATTTT.

The chain uses TRBV6-5 and TRBJ1-5; D gene ambiguous. CDR1 and CDR2 from the germline V gene are MNHEY and SVGAGI. This CDR3 is 14 amino acids long. V shed 5 bases and J shed 5 bases, with 13 bases lying between them. CDR3 sequence (DNA): TGTGCCAGCAGTCCCCTCGACGGCTATCAGCCCCAGCATTTT. Translating it yields CASSPLDGYQPQHF.

The J gene is TRBJ2-1, the V gene TRBV9, with 11 bases matching TRBD2. CDR3 length: 16 amino acids. With 4 bases clipped from V and 3 bases from J, the junction kept 6 bases outside the gene matches. Germline CDR1 reads SGDLS; CDR2 reads YYNGEE. CDR3 nucleotides: TGTGCCAGCAGCTCTATAGCGGGGGGGGTCTACAATGAGCAGTTCTTC. Its translation: CASSSIAGGVYNEQFF. The full variable domain, rest sourced from reference TRBV9 and TRBJ2-1, is DSGVTQTPKHLITATGQRVTLRCSPRSGDLSVYWYQQSLDQGLQFLIQYYNGEERAKGNILERFSAQQFPDLHSELNLSSLELGDSALYFCASSSIAGGVYNEQFFGPGTRLTVL.

This clonotype occurred a few times. The chain links TRBV27 to TRBJ2-1; D uncertain. This CDR3 region has 13 residues. Germline loops: CDR1 MNHEY, CDR2 SMNVEV (reference sequence). V lost 5 bases to trimming and J lost 5 bases, with 10 bases between them. CDR3 nucleotide sequence: TGTGCCAGCAGTGGAGACGGCCACAATGAGCAGTTCTTC. Amino acid sequence: CASSGDGHNEQFF.

This clonotype has only a few counts. The gene calls are TRBV7-9 and TRBJ2-1, with D possibly being TRBD2 (7 bases). V was pared by 3 bases and J by 8 bases, with 14 bases between. The CDR3 runs to 14 residues. Germline V gives CDR1 SEHNR, CDR2 FQNEAQ (reference sequence). The CDR3, as DNA: TGTGCCAGCAGCTTGGGGGGGGCCCTAGATGAGCAGTTCTTC. It translates to CASSLGGALDEQFF.

For this clonotype: One base away lies a much larger clone, so this may be a sequencing read error. The chain is built from TRBV5-5 and TRBJ2-4; D might be TRBD2 (5 bases). CDR1 is SGHKS and CDR2 is YYEKEE in the germline V gene (reference sequence). The CDR3 totals 14 residues. The chain's CDR3 is CASSLQLAKNILYF. The CDR3 DNA follows: TGTGCCAGCAGCTTACAGCTAGCCAAAAACATTCTGTACTTC.

The chain links TRBV15 to TRBJ2-7; no reliable D call. This CDR3 is built from 14 residues. The germline CDR1 and CDR2 sequences are LNHNV and YYDKDF (reference sequence). Trimming removed 5 bases at V and 1 base at J, with 12 bases between. CDR3 bases: TGTGCCACCAGCGGAGCCGTTATATCCTACGAGCAGTACTTC. Its translation is CATSGAVISYEQYF.

J is TRBJ2-1 and V is TRBV2; a possible D gene is TRBD2 (5 bases). The CDR3 is made up of 14 amino acids. V was clipped by 8 bases and J by 5 bases, with 16 bases between them. Germline loops: CDR1 SNHLY, CDR2 FYNNEI. The CDR3 here is CASETKPRNNEQFF. The DNA for the CDR3 is TGTGCCAGCGAGACTAAACCGAGGAACAATGAGCAGTTCTTC.

This rearrangement joins TRBV6-2 or TRBV6-3 to TRBJ1-1; D is perhaps TRBD1 (6 bases). This CDR3 has 15 residues. V lost 7 bases and J lost 4, with 19 bases in between. Germline V gene data show CDR1 as MNHEY and CDR2 as SVGEGT. CDR3 bases: TGTGCCAGCAACCGGGACAACAAATTCGGCACTGAAGCTTTCTTT. It specifies CASNRDNKFGTEAFF.

V usage is TRBV4-1 and J usage is TRBJ2-4, with D maybe TRBD1 (6 bases). This CDR3 region has 14 residues. V lost 4 bases, J lost 14 bases, and 21 bases lay in between. Germline CDR1 and CDR2: MGHRA and YSYEKL. CDR3 amino acids: CASSPRRTAYEKYF. The CDR3 DNA reads as TGCGCCAGCAGCCCAAGAAGGACAGCCTACGAGAAGTACTTC.

This clonotype was recorded a few times. Written as DNA, the CDR3 is TGTGCCAGCAGCTTCTCCGAACGGGCCCCCTCGGGTGAGCAGTTCTTC. Protein product: CASSFSERAPSGEQFF. The V gene is TRBV7-9, the J gene TRBJ2-1, with D unresolved. The CDR3 contains 16 residues. The V gene's germline CDR1 is SEHNR and CDR2 FQNEAQ (reference sequence). Trimming stripped 3 bases from V and 9 bases from J, with 21 bases between.

This clonotype was seen only a few times. The V call is TRBV6-4, the J call TRBJ2-1; no firm D call. The CDR3 is made up of 16 amino acids. CDR1 and CDR2 from the germline V gene are MRHNA and SNTAGT. V gave up 3 bases and J gave up 0 bases, with 12 bases separating them. The DNA of the CDR3 is TGTGCCAGCAGTGATTCGCAGAAAAGCTCCTACAATGAGCAGTTCTTC. It codes for CASSDSQKSSYNEQFF.

This clonotype was detected only a few times. This chain connects TRBV7-2 to TRBJ2-5; no clear D gene. The CDR3 is 11 residues long. Germline V gene data show CDR1 as SGHTA and CDR2 as FQGNSA. V gave up 5 bases and J gave up 11 bases, with 12 bases separating them. CDR3 in DNA: TGTGCCAGCAGCCCGAGTATGACTCAGTACTTC. This sequence encodes CASSPSMTQYF.

The V and J genes are TRBV27 and TRBJ1-1, with TRBD1 matching over 9 bases. The CDR3 spans 14 residues. Germline CDR1 MNHEY, CDR2 SMNVEV (reference sequence). V trimming: 6 bases; J trimming: 3 bases; junction bases outside the gene matches: 5. CDR3 residues: CASSWDREDTEAFF. The CDR3 region has the DNA TGTGCCAGCAGCTGGGACAGGGAGGACACTGAAGCTTTCTTT.